This note documents a single T cell receptor (beta chain) sequence. Per the original data handling: By means of reference gene primer amplification, nucleated cell counts were estimated. Using immunoSEQ multiplex PCR, the repertoire was profiled, and TCRdb retains in-frame clones only, with some absent. That table supplies the V and J calls and clone size; D and trimming were determined from the DNA. The sample shows some 190,000 clones, 88% of them seen only once. This entry comes from a study of blood T cell repertoires in COVID-19. Germline loops: CDR1 GTSNPN, CDR2 SVGIG (reference sequence). This CDR3 has 13 amino acids. Between the trimmed V and J ends, which lost 2 bases and 5 bases, there was a span of 13 bases.

The sample taken for sequencing was peripheral blood. The V gene is TRBV30, the J gene TRBJ2-7; D might be TRBD1 (7 bases). The source of this sequence is a man under 40 with acute or convalescent COVID-19. CDR3 loop: CAWSRFRGDEQYF. The CDR3 DNA reads TGTGCCTGGAGTCGCTTCAGGGGGGACGAGCAGTACTTC. The full variable domain, completed using reference TRBV30 and TRBJ2-7, is SQTIHQWPATLVQPVGSPLSLECTVEGTSNPNLYWYRQAAGRGLQLLFYSVGIGQISSEVPQNLSASRPQDRQFILSSKKLLLSDSGFYLCAWSRFRGDEQYFGPGTRLTVT.